This is a list of T cell receptor beta chains from one sample in a study of cytomegalovirus exposure and HLA in healthy donors. Here immunoSEQ multiplex PCR was the method, and the copy in TCRdb shows in-frame clones only, minus some. The profile shows about 110,000 clones, around 85% of them singletons. The sample taken for sequencing was PBMCs. The receptors derive from a young man in good health and CMV-seropositive. Each CDR3 is given with its conserved first and last residue. D genes are given only for firm matches. Size values are once, few and many counts, or a class for expanded clones, and some rows have none.

j_call: TRBJ2-2; d_call: TRBD2; v_call: TRBV18; cdr3_length: 18; clone_size: NA; cdr3_nt: TGTGCCAGCTCATCATCTAGCGGGGGGGATTCGGACACCGGGGAGCTGTTTTTT; cdr3_aa: CASSSSSGGDSDTGELFF
j_call: TRBJ2-2; d_call: NA; v_call: TRBV19; cdr3_length: 13; clone_size: NA; cdr3_nt: TGTGCCAGTAGTACCTCAGACACCGGGGAGCTGTTTTTT; cdr3_aa: CASSTSDTGELFF
j_call: TRBJ2-7; d_call: NA; v_call: TRBV7-9; cdr3_length: 13; clone_size: NA; cdr3_nt: TGTTCCAGCAGCCCCTTTCTGGAGGGCGAGCAGTACTTC; cdr3_aa: CSSSPFLEGEQYF
j_call: TRBJ1-2; d_call: NA; v_call: TRBV19; cdr3_length: 15; clone_size: NA; cdr3_nt: TGTGCCAGTAGTATAGGGATACAGGGCCATTATGGCTACACCTTC; cdr3_aa: CASSIGIQGHYGYTF
j_call: TRBJ1-5; d_call: NA; v_call: TRBV30; cdr3_length: 15; clone_size: NA; cdr3_nt: TGTGCCTGGAGTTCTCTGTTCGGGGGTGAACAGCCCCAGCATTTT; cdr3_aa: CAWSSLFGGEQPQHF
j_call: TRBJ1-2; d_call: TRBD1; v_call: TRBV6-5; cdr3_length: 14; clone_size: once; cdr3_nt: TGTGCCAGCAGCCGACAGGGGGCGACCTATGGCTACACCTTC; cdr3_aa: CASSRQGATYGYTF
j_call: TRBJ1-5; d_call: NA; v_call: TRBV6-1; cdr3_length: 15; clone_size: NA; cdr3_nt: TGTGCCAGCAGTGAAGTGTATTGGCGCAATCAGCCCCAGCATTTT; cdr3_aa: CASSEVYWRNQPQHF
j_call: TRBJ2-3; d_call: TRBD2; v_call: TRBV5-1; cdr3_length: 15; clone_size: NA; cdr3_nt: TGCGCCAGCAGCTTACGGGGGGATCACACAGATACGCAGTATTTT; cdr3_aa: CASSLRGDHTDTQYF
j_call: TRBJ2-2; d_call: NA; v_call: TRBV7-2; cdr3_length: 14; clone_size: NA; cdr3_nt: TGTGCCAGCAGCTTAGAACAGAACACCGGGGAGCTGTTTTTT; cdr3_aa: CASSLEQNTGELFF
j_call: TRBJ1-2; d_call: NA; v_call: TRBV27; cdr3_length: 13; clone_size: NA; cdr3_nt: TGTGCCAGCAGTCCTACAGGGAACTATGGCTACACCTTC; cdr3_aa: CASSPTGNYGYTF
j_call: TRBJ2-1; d_call: TRBD2; v_call: TRBV7-2; cdr3_length: 16; clone_size: NA; cdr3_nt: TGTGCCAGCAGCGAAAGTAGCGGGGGGGATTACAATGAGCAGTTCTTC; cdr3_aa: CASSESSGGDYNEQFF
j_call: TRBJ2-7; d_call: TRBD2; v_call: TRBV11-2; cdr3_length: 16; clone_size: NA; cdr3_nt: TGTGCCAGCAGCATCACTAGCGGGGGGTTATCCTACGAGCAGTACTTC; cdr3_aa: CASSITSGGLSYEQYF
j_call: TRBJ2-2; d_call: NA; v_call: TRBV9; cdr3_length: 14; clone_size: NA; cdr3_nt: TGTGCCAGCAGAGGGACTTCTAACACCGGGGAGCTGTTTTTT; cdr3_aa: CASRGTSNTGELFF
j_call: TRBJ2-7; d_call: TRBD2; v_call: TRBV6-6; cdr3_length: 14; clone_size: NA; cdr3_nt: TGTGCCAGCAGTTACCTTCGCGGGGGTTACGAGCAGTACTTC; cdr3_aa: CASSYLRGGYEQYF
j_call: TRBJ2-1; d_call: NA; v_call: TRBV10-2; cdr3_length: 13; clone_size: NA; cdr3_nt: TGCGCCAGCAGTGTCCCTAGCCCCAGCGAGCAGTTCTTC; cdr3_aa: CASSVPSPSEQFF